This T cell receptor beta chain was profiled in a study of control samples from healthy donors and cancer patients. The V end was cut by 1 base, the J end by 5 bases, with 12 bases between. This CDR3 comprises 14 residues. Germline-derived CDR1 and CDR2 are SGHRS and YFSETQ. TCRdb's table, derived via immunoSEQ multiplex PCR, lists solely in-frame clones and lacks some. Counted here are around 150,000 clones, around nine tenths occurring once; the ten biggest clones make up about 4.9%. As concerns this clone: Other DNA sequences within the sample encode an identical CDR3.

The material sequenced was blood. The rearrangement joins TRBV5-1 to TRBJ2-5; tentatively, D is TRBD2 (6 bases). The sequence was collected from a man aged 30 to 45 in good health. The CDR3 sequence is CASSLRRGGETQYF. The DNA of the CDR3 is TGCGCCAGCAGCTTGAGGAGGGGAGGTGAGACCCAGTACTTC.